This TCR beta chain was sequenced in a study of control samples from healthy donors and cancer patients. The junction had 3 bases not matched to a gene; V was cut back by 0 bases and J by 0 bases. This CDR3 is built from 16 residues. The germline gives CDR1 SGHRS, CDR2 YFSETQ. The sample holds a few counts of this clone. Method: immunoSEQ multiplex PCR; TCRdb's copy keeps in-frame clones and lacks some. The repertoire holds about 51,000 clones, with about nine tenths as singletons. V and J are TRBV5-1 and TRBJ2-4; 7 nucleotides match TRBD1. The sample comprised PBMCs. This receptor was obtained from a middle-aged man with colorectal cancer. Here the CDR3 DNA reads TGCGCCAGCAGCTTGGGGGACAGCTTAGCCAAAAACATTCAGTACTTC. The encoded protein is CASSLGDSLAKNIQYF.